These 27 T cell receptor beta chains were sequenced from one sample in a study of T cell changes during pregnancy in multiple sclerosis. The protocol was immunoSEQ multiplex PCR, while the TCRdb copy is restricted to in-frame clones and leaves out a portion. This sample yields 55,000 to 70,000 clones, of which 80% to 95% are seen a single time; about 0.27% belongs to the top ten. The sequenced sample was CD4+ T cells from peripheral blood mononuclear cells, obtained after pregnancy. These receptors were obtained from a female donor with multiple sclerosis, enrolled in a pregnancy study.

The rearrangement joins TRBV7-9 to TRBJ2-5; unclear D gene. CDR1 is SEHNR and CDR2 is FQNEAQ in the germline V gene (reference sequence). Deletions cut 3 bases from V and 5 bases from J, with 10 bases between. CDR3 size: 13 residues. CDR3: CASSFAQWETQYF. The CDR3 nucleotides read TGTGCCAGCAGCTTCGCCCAGTGGGAGACCCAGTACTTC.

V usage is TRBV21-1 and J usage is TRBJ2-7; the table names TRBD1, a call not compared with the DNA. TRBV21-1 is a recognized pseudogene. This CDR3 contains 15 residues. CDR3 DNA: TGTGCCAGCACCCCGGTTCGGGACAGGGGTATAGGTGGGCACTTC. It encodes CASTPVRDRGIGGHF.

The V call is TRBV29-1, the J call TRBJ2-3; the match to TRBD2 covers 7 bases. Germline V gene sequence: CDR1 SQVTM, CDR2 ANQGSEA. The CDR3 contains 14 residues. V trimming: 3 bases; J trimming: 6 bases; junction bases outside the gene matches: 9. In DNA, the CDR3 is TGCAGCGTTGACCTAGCGGCGAGCGGGGATACGCAGTATTTT. It specifies CSVDLAASGDTQYF.

This chain links TRBV6-1 with TRBJ1-1, with unresolved D. The CDR3 totals 13 residues. CDR1 and CDR2 from the germline V gene are MNHNS and SASEGT. Trimming took off 1 base at V and 3 bases at J, with 6 bases between the two ends. Here the CDR3 DNA reads TGTGCCAGCAGTGAAGTCCGGTACACTGAAGCTTTCTTT. Translated, it gives CASSEVRYTEAFF.

The chain employs TRBV7-9 and TRBJ2-1, with 8 bases that match TRBD2. CDR1 is SEHNR and CDR2 is FQNEAQ in the germline V gene (reference sequence). With V trimmed by 3 bases and J by 8 bases, 15 bases remained unmatched. This CDR3 is 17 amino acids long. The CDR3 coding sequence is TGTGCCAGCAGCTTTGGGTCCTTAGCGGGAACGTTTCATGAGCAGTTCTTC. Protein product: CASSFGSLAGTFHEQFF.

The chain employs TRBV2 and TRBJ2-2; 7 bases line up with TRBD1. The V gene's germline CDR1 is SNHLY and CDR2 FYNNEI. The CDR3 is 14 amino acids. The ends lost 6 bases at V and 4 bases at J; junction bases unmatched: 5. CDR3 nucleotide sequence: TGTGCCAGCAGAGTAGACAGGGCCACCGGGGAGCTGTTTTTT. Translation: CASRVDRATGELFF.

The chain recombines TRBV10-2 with TRBJ2-7; 8 bases map to TRBD1. CDR1 and CDR2 from the germline V gene are WSHSY and SAAADI. CDR3 length: 14 amino acids. V lost 2 bases, J lost 5 bases, and 5 bases stayed unmatched. CDR3 DNA: TGCGCCAGCAGTGAGCAGGGGGCCATGAACGAGCAGTACTTC. Encoded protein: CASSEQGAMNEQYF.

V usage is TRBV5-1 and J usage is TRBJ1-3; 7 bases fit TRBD1. The CDR3 is 16 residues long. Germline CDR1 reads SGHRS; CDR2 reads YFSETQ. J gave up 0 bases and V 4 bases, and 7 bases lay outside the gene matches. CDR3: CASSPGQAFSGNTIYF. CDR3 bases: TGCGCCAGCAGCCCCGGACAGGCCTTCTCTGGAAACACCATATATTTT.

V gene TRBV5-4 combines with J gene TRBJ2-3, with D tentatively TRBD2 (5 bases). The CDR3 is 14 residues long. Germline V CDR1 and CDR2: SGHNT, YYREEE (reference sequence). V was shortened by 5 bases and J by 0 bases, with 10 bases between the two germline ends. This chain's CDR3 is CASSGRTSTDTQYF. CDR3 nucleotide sequence: TGTGCCAGCAGTGGCAGGACTAGCACAGATACGCAGTATTTT.

The chain links TRBV10-1 to TRBJ1-6, with TRBD1 matching 9 bases. The germline V gene has CDR1 WNHNN and CDR2 SYGVQD (reference sequence). Trimming removed 3 bases from V and 7 bases from J; junction bases left unmatched: 1. This CDR3 region has 14 residues. In DNA, the CDR3 is TGCGCCAGCAGTGAAGGACAGGGGAATTCACCCCTCCACTTT. It yields the protein CASSEGQGNSPLHF.

This sequence joins TRBV5-1 and TRBJ1-5; a weak D match, TRBD1 (6 bases). V was clipped by 0 bases and J by 4 bases, with 11 bases between them. This CDR3 is built from 15 residues. The germline V gene encodes CDR1 SGHRS and CDR2 YFSETQ. The chain's CDR3 is CASSLVAGENQPQHF. CDR3 nucleotide sequence: TGCGCCAGCAGCTTGGTTGCAGGGGAGAATCAGCCCCAGCATTTT.

The chain joins TRBV6-5 to TRBJ2-3, with D perhaps matching TRBD2 (6 bases). Trimming pared 10 bases from V and 4 bases from J, leaving 15 bases between. This CDR3 comprises 13 residues. Germline V lookup: CDR1 MNHEY, CDR2 SVGAGI. CDR3 DNA sequence: TGTGCCATCCGGGACTTATCAGCAGATACGCAGTATTTT. Translating gives CAIRDLSADTQYF.

The chain is built from TRBV28 and TRBJ1-1; 8 bases align to TRBD1. Trimming at V came to 3 bases and at J to 2 bases, leaving 8 bases not matched to a gene. CDR1 and CDR2 (germline): MDHEN, SYDVKM. The CDR3 contains 16 residues. As DNA, the CDR3 is TGTGCCAGCAGTTTGTCGATCGGACAGGGCAACACTGAAGCTTTCTTT. Translation gives CASSLSIGQGNTEAFF.

V gene TRBV28 combines with J gene TRBJ2-3, with 7 nucleotides matching TRBD2. The CDR3 runs 15 residues. CDR1 MDHEN and CDR2 SYDVKM come from the germline V gene. The V and J ends lost 3 bases and 1 base, in that order; junction bases with no gene match: 4. CDR3: CASSFPAGGTDTQYF. The CDR3 coding sequence is TGTGCCAGCAGTTTTCCGGCGGGGGGCACAGATACGCAGTATTTT.

V usage is TRBV5-4 and J usage is TRBJ2-7; 8 bases agree with TRBD1. Germline V gene sequence: CDR1 SGHNT, CDR2 YYREEE (reference sequence). V was clipped by 1 base and J by 6 bases; unmatched bases: 9. The CDR3 consists of 15 residues. CDR3 nucleotide sequence: TGTGCCAGCAGCTTGAGAGGGACAGGCCTGAGCGAGCAGTACTTC. Translating gives CASSLRGTGLSEQYF.

The J gene is TRBJ2-3, the V gene TRBV19; TRBD2 aligns across 13 bases. The CDR3 is 16 amino acids. Germline loops: CDR1 LNHDA, CDR2 SQIVND (reference sequence). Trimming at V came to 3 bases and at J to 1 base, leaving 1 base not matched to a gene. The CDR3 loop reads CASSITSGGGTDTQYF. CDR3 nucleotide sequence: TGTGCCAGTAGTATTACTAGCGGGGGGGGCACAGATACGCAGTATTTT.

This clone has at least ten counts. The rearrangement links TRBV19 to TRBJ1-1; 7 nucleotides match TRBD1. The CDR3 extends over 14 amino acids. Germline V gene data show CDR1 as LNHDA and CDR2 as SQIVND (reference sequence). With V trimmed by 6 bases and J by 0 bases, 4 bases remained unmatched. The CDR3 protein is CASSLRGVNTEAFF. The CDR3 nucleotides read TGTGCCAGTAGCCTCAGGGGGGTGAACACTGAAGCTTTCTTT.

V and J are TRBV5-4 and TRBJ2-1, with 7 bases lining up with TRBD2. V shed 1 base and J 10 bases; nucleotides not matched to a gene: 11. Germline V lookup: CDR1 SGHNT, CDR2 YYREEE (reference sequence). This CDR3 comprises 15 residues. The CDR3 loop reads CASSLSRERVREQFF. In nucleotides, the CDR3 is TGTGCCAGCAGCTTGTCGCGGGAGAGGGTTCGAGAGCAGTTCTTC.

The J gene is TRBJ2-3, the V gene TRBV15, with TRBD1 identical over 7 bases. Losses at the gene ends were 8 bases for V and 0 bases for J; bases not matched to a gene: 8. There are 15 residues in the CDR3. Germline loops: CDR1 LNHNV, CDR2 YYDKDF (reference sequence). This chain's CDR3 is CATRLDRLSTDTQYF. The CDR3 nucleotides read TGTGCCACCCGTTTGGACAGGCTTAGCACAGATACGCAGTATTTT.

The chain has TRBV7-6 and TRBJ1-2; D not certain. V gave up 3 bases and J gave up 7 bases, with 15 bases separating them. Germline loops: CDR1 SGHVS, CDR2 FNYEAQ. The CDR3 has 14 amino acids. The CDR3 region is CASSFDGLGSGYTF. In DNA, the CDR3 is TGTGCCAGCAGCTTCGACGGGCTGGGGAGTGGCTACACCTTC. The variable domain in full, completed from reference TRBV7-6 and TRBJ1-2, reads GAGVSQSPRYKVTKRGQDVALRCDPISGHVSLYWYRQALGQGPEFLTYFNYEAQQDKSGLPNDRFSAERPEGSISTLTIQRTEQRDSAMYRCASSFDGLGSGYTFGSGTRLTVV.

This chain links TRBV11-2 with TRBJ2-3; TRBD2 might be the D (5 bases). CDR1 and CDR2 (germline): SGHAT, FQNNGV. The CDR3 spans 15 residues. Deletions cut 4 bases from V and 0 bases from J, with 11 bases between. In DNA form, the CDR3 reads TGTGCCAGCAGCTCTAGCTCCTCTAGCACAGATACGCAGTATTTT. Protein sequence: CASSSSSSSTDTQYF.

The gene calls are TRBV6-5 and TRBJ2-7; TRBD1 matches 8 bases. J was trimmed by 2 bases and V by 5 bases; bases with no gene match: 2. The CDR3 covers 13 residues. Looked up from germline, CDR1 is MNHEY and CDR2 is SVGAGI. The DNA of the CDR3 is TGTGCCAGCAGTAGGGACAGGACCTACGAGCAGTACTTC. Translating it yields CASSRDRTYEQYF.

The chain links TRBV9 to TRBJ1-5; D possibly corresponds to TRBD1 (5 bases). The CDR3 sequence is 13 residues long. Germline CDR1 is SGDLS and CDR2 is YYNGEE. V dropped 3 bases and J dropped 6 bases, with 10 bases sitting between them. CDR3 region: CASSARDSQPQHF. CDR3 sequence (DNA): TGTGCCAGCAGCGCCAGGGATTCTCAGCCCCAGCATTTT.

The V and J genes are TRBV5-1 and TRBJ2-3; D not certain. Between the trimmed V and J ends, which lost 1 base and 0 bases, there was a span of 6 bases. The CDR3 totals 14 residues. Germline values: CDR1 SGHRS, CDR2 YFSETQ. The chain's CDR3 is CASSLYGSTDTQYF. The DNA of the CDR3 is TGCGCCAGCAGCTTGTATGGCAGCACAGATACGCAGTATTTT.

V gene TRBV6-1 combines with J gene TRBJ2-7, with 13 nucleotides matching TRBD2. With 7 bases clipped from V and 3 bases from J, the junction kept 6 bases outside the gene matches. The CDR3 totals 15 residues. The germline CDR1 and CDR2 sequences are MNHNS and SASEGT. The CDR3 coding sequence is TGTGCCAGCACTTTGACTAGCGGGGGGTACTACGAGCAGTACTTC. The encoded protein is CASTLTSGGYYEQYF.

This clone was detected once. The chain has TRBV12-5 and TRBJ1-2; 9 bases agree with TRBD1. The V segment lost 0 bases and the J segment 7 bases; nucleotides outside the gene matches: 9. From germline, CDR1 is LGHNT and CDR2 FRNRAP. The CDR3 totals 16 residues. In nucleotides, the CDR3 is TGTGCTAGTGGTTTGGTCACAGGGGGCGCAGGCGGTGGCTACACCTTC. Amino acid sequence: CASGLVTGGAGGGYTF. Full variable domain (outside the CDR3, taken from reference TRBV12-5 and TRBJ1-2): DARVTQTPRHKVTEMGQEVTMRCQPILGHNTVFWYRQTMMQGLELLAYFRNRAPLDDSGMPKDRFSAEMPDATLATLKIQPSEPRDSAVYFCASGLVTGGAGGGYTFGSGTRLTVV.

The chain uses TRBV19 and TRBJ1-4, with D perhaps TRBD1 (5 bases). There are 14 residues in the CDR3. V dropped 3 bases and J dropped 10 bases, with 15 bases sitting between them. CDR1 LNHDA and CDR2 SQIVND come from the germline V gene (reference sequence). CDR3 amino acids: CASSIGRGLGKLFF. DNA of the CDR3: TGTGCCAGTAGTATTGGCCGGGGACTGGGAAAACTGTTTTTT.